These T cell receptor beta chains were read from a single sample in a study of blood T cell repertoires in COVID-19. Method: immunoSEQ multiplex PCR; TCRdb's copy keeps in-frame clones and lacks some. The data show 250,000 to 400,000 clones, with around 89% seen just once and about 1.5% held by the top ten. Sample: peripheral blood. These receptors came from a woman in her 30s with COVID-19, enrolled during active disease. The CDR3 runs from the conserved cysteine through the conserved F or W. The D gene is left open where the match is weak. Rows may omit the clone size; those that give it use once, few, many or a size class.

J | size | D | V | DNA | CDR3
TRBJ1-1 | . | . | TRBV21-1 | TGTGCCACCCCAAAACGGGGGGCGGGGGGCCAAAACACTGAAGCTTTCTTT | CATPKRGAGGQNTEAFF
TRBJ1-4 | . | . | TRBV29-1 | TGCAGCGTTGCAGCGGGGCGTGAAAAACTGTTTTTT | CSVAAGREKLFF
TRBJ1-1 | . | . | TRBV5-1 | TGCGCCAGCAGCTTGGCCCCAGGGCTGAACACTGAAGCTTTCTTT | CASSLAPGLNTEAFF
TRBJ1-2 | . | . | TRBV11-2 | TGTGCCAGCAGCTTAGAACAGCTCTATGGCTACACCTTC | CASSLEQLYGYTF
TRBJ1-2 | . | TRBD1 | TRBV27 | TGTGCCAGCAGTCGAATAATCACTCAGGGGGCTAGCCCCTATGGCTACACCTTC | CASSRIITQGASPYGYTF
TRBJ1-2 | . | TRBD1 | TRBV19 | TGTGCCAGTAGTATAGTAAGGACAGGGTACGGCTACACCTTC | CASSIVRTGYGYTF
TRBJ1-1 | . | . | TRBV7-8 | TGTGCCAGCAGCTTAGTTTGGAGAAACACTGAAGCTTTCTTT | CASSLVWRNTEAFF
TRBJ1-4 | . | TRBD1 | TRBV6-2/TRBV6-3 | TGTGCCAGCAGCCGCGGACAGGCCCTGTTTTTT | CASSRGQALFF
TRBJ2-2 | . | . | TRBV9 | TGTGCCAGCAGCGTAGATCCGGTAGAAGCGACCACCGGGGAGCTGTTTTTT | CASSVDPVEATTGELFF
TRBJ1-4 | . | . | TRBV10-3 | TGTGCCATCAGTGATGGGCGCGGGGAACTGTTTTTT | CAISDGRGELFF
TRBJ2-7 | . | TRBD2 | TRBV12-5 | TGTGCTAGTGGTTTGGGACTAGCGGGTTACTACGAGCAGTACTTC | CASGLGLAGYYEQYF
TRBJ1-1 | . | . | TRBV27 | TGTGCCAGCAGGGATTCGCCAGGGGATACTGAAGCTTTCTTT | CASRDSPGDTEAFF
TRBJ2-5 | few | TRBD1 | TRBV3-1/TRBV3-2 | TGTGCCAGCAGCCTCGGGGACAGGGCTGGAGAGACCCAGTACTTC | CASSLGDRAGETQYF
TRBJ1-5 | few | TRBD1 | TRBV30 | TGTGCCTGGAGTCCGAGGGCCGGGACAGGTCCTTATAGCAATCAGCCCCAGCATTTT | CAWSPRAGTGPYSNQPQHF
TRBJ2-7 | . | TRBD2 | TRBV5-6 | TGTGCCAGCAGCAGAGACGGACTAGCGGGAACGTACGAGCAGTACTTC | CASSRDGLAGTYEQYF
TRBJ2-6 | . | TRBD1 | TRBV28 | TGTGCCAGCAGTTCAGACAGGGGGGCCCCTTCTGGGGCCAACGTCCTGACTTTC | CASSSDRGAPSGANVLTF
TRBJ1-5 | once | . | TRBV11-2 | TGTGCCAGCAGCTTAGAATACAATCAGCCCCAGCATTTT | CASSLEYNQPQHF
TRBJ1-5 | . | . | TRBV5-1 | TGCGCCAGCAGCTTGGCAGGGCAAGGGCAGCCCCAGCATTTT | CASSLAGQGQPQHF
TRBJ2-5 | . | . | TRBV5-6 | TGTGCCAGCAGCCTCAAATCGGGTGAGACCCAGTACTTC | CASSLKSGETQYF
TRBJ2-2 | few | TRBD2 | TRBV15 | TGTGCCACCAGCAGAGGCGGGGAGGGCACCGGGGAGCTGTTTTTT | CATSRGGEGTGELFF
TRBJ1-1 | . | TRBD1 | TRBV19 | TGTGCCAGTAGCGGTAAGGGCAGGGGGGCGGTCTGGGCTGAAGCTTTCTTT | CASSGKGRGAVWAEAFF
TRBJ1-6 | . | TRBD1 | TRBV7-2 | TGTGCCAGCGCCCCCGGGGCAGGGGGATCACCCCTCCACTTT | CASAPGAGGSPLHF
TRBJ2-3 | . | . | TRBV15 | TGTGCCACCAGCAGACGCGCGGGGGCCCCCCTCACAGATACGCAGTATTTT | CATSRRAGAPLTDTQYF
TRBJ2-7 | few | TRBD2 | TRBV7-6 | TGTGCCAGCAGCGCGGGACTAGATATGAGTGAGCAGTACTTC | CASSAGLDMSEQYF
TRBJ2-5 | . | TRBD2 | TRBV3-1/TRBV3-2 | TGTGCCAGCAGCACTAGCGGGGGAGAGACCCAGTACTTC | CASSTSGGETQYF
TRBJ1-2 | . | TRBD1 | TRBV5-1 | TGCGCCAGCAGATTCAATCCGGGACAGGACTATGGCTACACCTTC | CASRFNPGQDYGYTF
TRBJ2-1 | . | . | TRBV7-8 | TGTGCCAGCAGCTTGACCCGGGGGGCCTTCAATGAGCAGTTCTTC | CASSLTRGAFNEQFF
TRBJ1-6 | . | TRBD1 | TRBV12-3/TRBV12-4 | TGTGCCAGCAGTTTAGACAGGGGGACACCCCTCCACTTT | CASSLDRGTPLHF
TRBJ2-3 | . | TRBD2 | TRBV9 | TGTGCCAGCAGCGTAGCGACTAGCGGGGGGGCCCAAGATACGCAGTATTTT | CASSVATSGGAQDTQYF
TRBJ2-2 | . | . | TRBV9 | TGTGCCAGCAGCGAGGTGACAGCGAACACCGGGGAGCTGTTTTTT | CASSEVTANTGELFF
TRBJ1-2 | once | . | TRBV19 | TGTGCCAGTAGACCGGGTGGGAGAGAGGGCTACACCTTC | CASRPGGREGYTF
TRBJ1-5 | . | . | TRBV4-1 | TGCGCCAGCAAAGATTCCCCTGGAGTGTATCAGCCCCAGCATTTT | CASKDSPGVYQPQHF
TRBJ1-4 | once | . | TRBV7-9 | TGTGCCAGCGCAGGGAATAGGGAAAAACTGTTTTTT | CASAGNREKLFF
TRBJ2-7 | few | TRBD1 | TRBV29-1 | TGCAGCGTTTCAGGGGGCTACGAGCAGTACTTC | CSVSGGYEQYF
TRBJ2-6 | . | . | TRBV10-3 | TGTGCCACCTACAGCTCTGGGGCCAACGTCCTGACTTTC | CATYSSGANVLTF
TRBJ1-4 | . | . | TRBV15 | TGTGCCACCAGCAGAGACCTGCTGAGACAGTCTAATGAAAAACTGTTTTTT | CATSRDLLRQSNEKLFF
TRBJ1-6 | few | TRBD1 | TRBV6-4 | TGTGCCAGCAGTGACGGACAGGGGGCTTCACCCCTCCACTTT | CASSDGQGASPLHF
TRBJ1-1 | . | . | TRBV6-6 | TGTGCCGCACTACGGGGAATGAACACTGAAGCTTTCTTT | CAALRGMNTEAFF
TRBJ1-5 | . | . | TRBV28 | TGTGCCAGCAGTTCGCAGGGGAACTTAGGGCAGCCCCAGCATTTT | CASSSQGNLGQPQHF
TRBJ1-2 | once | . | TRBV6-5 | TGTGCCAGCACAGGGGCCGGGAACTATGGCTACACCTTC | CASTGAGNYGYTF
TRBJ1-1 | few | . | TRBV30 | TGTGCCTGGAGTCTGAAAGGAGGGACTGAAGCTTTCTTT | CAWSLKGGTEAFF
TRBJ1-2 | . | TRBD1 | TRBV2 | TGTGCCAGCAGTGAGGAAGGACAGGGAGACGGCTACACCTTC | CASSEEGQGDGYTF
TRBJ2-1 | . | TRBD2 | TRBV27 | TGTGCCAGCAGTTTAAAGCGGGGGGGGTACAATGAGCAGTTCTTC | CASSLKRGGYNEQFF
TRBJ2-4 | . | TRBD1 | TRBV29-1 | TGCAGCGCTGAGGGACAGGAGAACATTCAGTACTTC | CSAEGQENIQYF
TRBJ1-1 | once | . | TRBV4-1 | TGCGCCAGCAGGAGCGCAGGGCAGGGGACTGAAGCTTTCTTT | CASRSAGQGTEAFF
TRBJ1-6 | . | . | TRBV7-2 | TGTGCCAGCAGCTCGGAGGGAACACCCCTCCACTTT | CASSSEGTPLHF
TRBJ2-2 | . | . | TRBV5-1 | TGCGCCATCAGAGGCCGGGGTTCCGGGGAGCTGTTTTTT | CAIRGRGSGELFF
TRBJ2-5 | once | . | TRBV5-1 | TGCGCCAGCAGCTTGGGTACTAGTACCTTGGAGACCCAGTACTTC | CASSLGTSTLETQYF
TRBJ2-7 | . | TRBD1 | TRBV7-6 | TGTGCCAGCAGCTTAGCTGGGGACAGTACCTACGAGCAGTACTTC | CASSLAGDSTYEQYF
TRBJ2-3 | . | TRBD2 | TRBV27 | TGTGCCAGCAGTTTATGGTGGGCGGGGGGTCGCCAAGATACGCAGTATTTT | CASSLWWAGGRQDTQYF
TRBJ1-2 | . | . | TRBV6-2/TRBV6-3 | TGTGCCAGCAGCATCGATAGAAGTTGGTTCGGTGGCTACACCTTC | CASSIDRSWFGGYTF
TRBJ2-3 | . | . | TRBV29-1 | TGCAGCGGTATCAGGGATAGCACAGATACGCAGTATTTT | CSGIRDSTDTQYF
TRBJ2-7 | . | . | TRBV6-2/TRBV6-3 | TGTGCCAGCAGTTGGCGACATTCGGTTGCCTACGAGCAGTACTTC | CASSWRHSVAYEQYF
TRBJ2-3 | . | . | TRBV7-9 | TGTGCCAGCAGCTTAAAGGGGTTAGCTCCCACAGATACGCAGTATTTT | CASSLKGLAPTDTQYF